This is a list of T cell receptor beta chains from one sample in a study of OX40 agonist ivuxolimab in advanced cancers. Sequencing was performed with immunoSEQ multiplex PCR; in TCRdb, only in-frame clones are kept and a portion is missing. This sample has some 31,000 clones; around four fifths occur once, and the top ten carry around a quarter. Sequenced here: CD4+ or CD8+ T cells sorted from blood, sampled in a trial of the OX40 agonist ivuxolimab. Every receptor here comes from an adult with an advanced solid tumor such as melanoma, head and neck, liver or kidney cancer. Both conserved end residues are part of each CDR3. Each record gives: D gene, V gene, J gene, clone size, CDR3 protein, CDR3 DNA. A D gene is named only where the DNA matches it firmly. Rows give clone size only sometimes, using once, few, many, or a class for an expanded clone.

D: -
V: TRBV28
J: TRBJ1-2
size: -
CDR3: CASSKIDTANYGYTF
DNA: TGTGCCAGCAGTAAGATCGATACAGCTAACTATGGCTACACCTTC

D: TRBD1
V: TRBV29-1
J: TRBJ1-1
size: -
CDR3: CSVEEGTGTEAFF
DNA: TGCAGCGTTGAAGAGGGGACAGGCACTGAAGCTTTCTTT

D: -
V: TRBV5-1
J: TRBJ1-2
size: few
CDR3: CASSFDPRRNYGYTF
DNA: TGCGCCAGCAGCTTCGATCCCCGGCGGAACTATGGCTACACCTTC

D: -
V: TRBV30
J: TRBJ1-1
size: few
CDR3: CAWSVLRIEAFF
DNA: TGTGCCTGGAGTGTCCTTCGCATTGAAGCTTTCTTT

D: -
V: TRBV2
J: TRBJ1-1
size: -
CDR3: CASSEGRISMNTEAFF
DNA: TGTGCCAGCAGTGAAGGCCGAATTAGCATGAACACTGAAGCTTTCTTT

D: TRBD2
V: TRBV5-1
J: TRBJ2-3
size: once
CDR3: CASSLGSSGDTDTQYF
DNA: TGCGCCAGCAGCCTAGGGTCTAGCGGGGACACAGATACGCAGTATTTT

D: -
V: TRBV5-1
J: TRBJ2-2
size: -
CDR3: CASRSSDTGELFF
DNA: TGCGCCAGCAGGTCTAGCGACACCGGGGAGCTGTTTTTT

D: -
V: TRBV11-2
J: TRBJ2-2
size: once
CDR3: CASEAWGAYGELFF
DNA: TGTGCCAGCGAAGCTTGGGGGGCGTACGGGGAGCTGTTTTTT

D: TRBD1
V: TRBV7-9
J: TRBJ2-1
size: -
CDR3: CASSPTGTAYNAQFF
DNA: TGTGCCAGCAGTCCGACCGGGACAGCCTACAATGCGCAGTTCTTC

D: -
V: TRBV5-5
J: TRBJ2-7
size: -
CDR3: CASSPDLFYEQYF
DNA: TGTGCCAGCAGTCCGGACCTATTCTACGAGCAGTACTTC

D: -
V: TRBV10-3
J: TRBJ1-1
size: -
CDR3: CAIRDSSEAFF
DNA: TGTGCCATCAGAGACAGCTCTGAAGCTTTCTTT

D: -
V: TRBV25-1
J: TRBJ2-7
size: -
CDR3: CASSDSLGYEQYF
DNA: TGTGCCAGCAGTGACTCACTGGGGTACGAGCAGTACTTC

D: TRBD2
V: TRBV6-1
J: TRBJ2-5
size: -
CDR3: CASQNGGSETQYF
DNA: TGTGCCTCACAGAACGGGGGGAGCGAGACCCAGTACTTC

D: -
V: TRBV6-1
J: TRBJ2-2
size: -
CDR3: CATQRERFSGELFF
DNA: TGTGCCACCCAGAGAGAACGCTTCTCCGGGGAGCTGTTTTTT

D: -
V: TRBV4-1
J: TRBJ2-3
size: -
CDR3: CASSPVLGLSTDTQYF
DNA: TGCGCCAGCAGCCCAGTGTTAGGGCTCAGCACAGATACGCAGTATTTT

D: -
V: TRBV2
J: TRBJ1-5
size: -
CDR3: CASGQAISNQPQHF
DNA: TGTGCCAGCGGCCAGGCGATAAGCAATCAGCCCCAGCATTTT

D: TRBD1
V: TRBV4-1
J: TRBJ1-3
size: -
CDR3: CASSPQTGGSGNTIYF
DNA: TGCGCCAGCAGCCCGCAGACAGGGGGCTCTGGAAACACCATATATTTT

D: -
V: TRBV4-2
J: TRBJ2-1
size: -
CDR3: CASSSRGANEQFF
DNA: TGTGCCAGCAGTTCTCGTGGAGCCAATGAGCAGTTCTTC

D: -
V: TRBV14
J: TRBJ1-1
size: -
CDR3: CASSQAPGRRLMNTEAFF
DNA: TGTGCCAGCAGCCAAGCACCGGGACGCCGGCTCATGAACACTGAAGCTTTCTTT

D: TRBD1
V: TRBV2
J: TRBJ1-6
size: medium-sized
CDR3: CASQGQGASWDSPLHF
DNA: TGTGCCAGCCAGGGACAGGGGGCGAGTTGGGATTCACCCCTCCACTTT

D: -
V: TRBV5-6
J: TRBJ1-2
size: -
CDR3: CASSLAGVSGYTF
DNA: TGTGCCAGCAGCCTAGCAGGGGTCTCTGGCTACACCTTC

D: -
V: TRBV19
J: TRBJ1-6
size: -
CDR3: CASSIVGGSPLHF
DNA: TGTGCCAGTAGTATAGTCGGGGGTTCACCCCTCCACTTT

D: -
V: TRBV30
J: TRBJ2-5
size: -
CDR3: CAWSVWGALETQYF
DNA: TGTGCCTGGAGTGTGTGGGGGGCGTTGGAGACCCAGTACTTC

D: -
V: TRBV5-5
J: TRBJ2-3
size: -
CDR3: CASNRDTDTQYF
DNA: TGTGCCAGCAATCGGGACACCGATACGCAGTATTTT

D: -
V: TRBV15
J: TRBJ1-5
size: few
CDR3: CATSRDLDINQPQHF
DNA: TGTGCCACCAGCAGAGATCTGGACATAAATCAGCCCCAGCATTTT

D: TRBD2
V: TRBV7-2
J: TRBJ2-3
size: -
CDR3: CASSPGLAGDPIAF
DNA: TGTGCCAGCAGCCCCGGACTAGCGGGGGACCCTATTGCTTTT

D: -
V: TRBV6-5
J: TRBJ2-1
size: -
CDR3: CASSYSTWRAQFF
DNA: TGTGCCAGCAGTTACTCGACTTGGAGGGCGCAGTTCTTC

D: TRBD1
V: TRBV10-1
J: TRBJ2-3
size: few
CDR3: CASSDGQGITDTQYF
DNA: TGCGCCAGCAGTGATGGACAGGGGATCACAGATACGCAGTATTTT

D: -
V: TRBV2
J: TRBJ2-5
size: once
CDR3: CASSEAQVRETQYF
DNA: TGTGCCAGCAGTGAAGCGCAAGTACGCGAGACCCAGTACTTC

D: TRBD1
V: TRBV19
J: TRBJ2-1
size: -
CDR3: CASKSQGQGSNEQFF
DNA: TGTGCCAGTAAAAGCCAGGGACAGGGTTCCAATGAGCAGTTCTTC

D: -
V: TRBV11-2
J: TRBJ2-1
size: -
CDR3: CASSQGLPYNEQFF
DNA: TGTGCCAGCAGCCAGGGGCTCCCCTACAATGAGCAGTTCTTC

D: -
V: TRBV28
J: TRBJ1-2
size: -
CDR3: CASRSPGALITGYTF
DNA: TGTGCCAGCAGGAGCCCGGGGGCTTTGATCACTGGCTACACCTTC

D: -
V: TRBV4-1
J: TRBJ1-2
size: few
CDR3: CASSRRDIEKSDGYTF
DNA: TGCGCCAGCAGCCGGAGGGACATCGAAAAATCGGATGGCTACACCTTC

D: TRBD1
V: TRBV5-1
J: TRBJ2-7
size: medium-sized
CDR3: CASSGTGNYEQYF
DNA: TGCGCCAGCAGCGGGACAGGTAACTACGAGCAGTACTTC

D: TRBD2
V: TRBV19
J: TRBJ2-7
size: -
CDR3: CASSIEGGTNNEQYF
DNA: TGTGCCAGTAGTATAGAGGGAGGGACTAACAACGAGCAGTACTTC

D: -
V: TRBV10-3
J: TRBJ2-5
size: -
CDR3: CAISDGETQYF
DNA: TGTGCCATCAGTGATGGGGAGACCCAGTACTTC

D: TRBD1
V: TRBV5-1
J: TRBJ2-5
size: -
CDR3: CASSLAWDRGVETQYF
DNA: TGCGCCAGCAGCTTGGCCTGGGACAGGGGTGTAGAGACCCAGTACTTC

D: -
V: TRBV6-6
J: TRBJ1-5
size: -
CDR3: CASSYSPQPQHF
DNA: TGTGCCAGCAGTTACTCCCCCCAGCCCCAGCATTTT

D: TRBD2
V: TRBV19
J: TRBJ2-5
size: few
CDR3: CASSRLAGYQETQYF
DNA: TGTGCCAGTAGTAGACTAGCGGGATACCAAGAGACCCAGTACTTC

D: TRBD1
V: TRBV6-6
J: TRBJ1-2
size: -
CDR3: CASSGQGNYGYTF
DNA: TGTGCCAGTTCGGGACAGGGGAACTATGGCTACACCTTC

D: -
V: TRBV6-1
J: TRBJ2-7
size: -
CDR3: CASSEVSSVEQYF
DNA: TGTGCCAGCAGTGAAGTGAGTTCGGTCGAGCAGTACTTC

D: -
V: TRBV5-6
J: TRBJ1-4
size: -
CDR3: CASSFGQGTNEKLFF
DNA: TGTGCCAGCAGCTTCGGGCAGGGAACTAATGAAAAACTGTTTTTT

D: -
V: TRBV30
J: TRBJ1-5
size: -
CDR3: CAWSSDSNQPQHF
DNA: TGTGCCTGGAGTTCGGATAGCAATCAGCCCCAGCATTTT

D: TRBD1
V: TRBV6-9
J: TRBJ1-6
size: -
CDR3: CASTRGLLKALHF
DNA: TGTGCCAGCACCAGGGGGCTCCTGAAGGCCCTCCACTTT

D: TRBD1
V: TRBV30
J: TRBJ1-3
size: -
CDR3: CAKGGPGNTIYF
DNA: TGTGCCAAAGGGGGCCCGGGAAACACCATATATTTT

D: -
V: TRBV11-2
J: TRBJ2-7
size: -
CDR3: CASSFNILSYEQYF
DNA: TGTGCCAGCAGCTTCAACATACTCTCCTACGAGCAGTACTTC

D: -
V: TRBV4-1
J: TRBJ1-1
size: -
CDR3: CASSQDRGISEAFF
DNA: TGCGCCAGCAGCCAAGACAGGGGAATAAGTGAAGCTTTCTTT

D: -
V: TRBV4-1
J: TRBJ1-5
size: -
CDR3: CASSQQQGGGHQPQHF
DNA: TGCGCCAGCAGCCAACAACAGGGAGGAGGGCATCAGCCCCAGCATTTT